This entry is about one T cell receptor beta chain. Its antigen is not yet known. Peripheral blood mononuclear cells were isolated from healthy donor buffy coats by density gradient separation. In the study, total CD8+ T cells were enriched by negative magnetic separation with EasySep or MojoSort CD8+ T cell isolation kits. For each subset, total RNA was extracted using an RNeasy Mini Kit from duplicate vials of about 150,000 sorted CD8+ T cells. The PBMCs were used fresh or after being cryopreserved in fetal bovine serum with about 10% DMSO. CD8+ T cell subsets were sorted to purity by fluorescence-activated cell sorting on a FACSAria III. This specimen comes from a study of human CD8 memory T cell subsets (dated by TCRdb to 2020 to 2022). With regard to the full study: To assess how stem-like (TSTEM), progenitor exhausted-like (TPEX) and effector memory CD8+ T cell subsets are clonally related, the TCRbeta repertoires of these three subsets were compared. TCRbeta repertoires were obtained from several donors, each contributing TSTEM, TPEX and effector memory subsets. General findings and caveats noted by the study authors: Sequencing was limited to TCRbeta chains, and the repertoire comparisons were based on a handful of donors analyzed with paired t-tests and Bonferroni correction. Both stem-like subsets shared clonotypes with effector memory cells, but TSTEM and TPEX repertoires overlapped minimally, suggesting distinct antigen spectra. Greater repertoire diversity in TSTEM than in TPEX subsets was suggested by Chao1 estimates, potentially reflecting a broader range of specificities. Similarly high normalized Shannon-Wiener diversity was shown by TSTEM and TPEX subsets, whereas comparatively lower diversity was seen in effector memory subsets.

A Human TCR Profiling Kit was used to prepare UMI-labeled 5' RACE TCRbeta libraries. Every TCRbeta library was prepared in parallel, with the same number of PCR cycles used for all of the libraries. Under the source paper's analysis protocol: The number of functional CDR3beta clonotypes in each TCRbeta library ranged from about 2,900 to 20,000. MIGEC 1.2.9 was used for UMI extraction and consensus assembly, with a minimum of three reads required per UMI. In-frame CDR3beta repertoires were extracted with MiXCR 3.0.3. Each sample was downsampled to 42,000 randomly selected UMIs before diversity metrics were calculated in VDJtools 1.2.1. For each sample pair, the repertoire overlap metrics D, R and F2 were calculated in VDJtools using the top 3,000 clones. Reads reprocessed by TCRdb are summarized as one entry per CDR3 protein sequence, and DNA is absent. The V and J calls come from TCRdb's annotation, not from the publication. This sample's records show 9,000 to 15,000 distinct CDR3 sequences. Around 14% of the sample is taken by the ten largest.

CDR3 length: 14 amino acids, cysteine to phenylalanine. Only the protein sequence is given. From the germline V gene, CDR1 is SGHRS and CDR2 is YFSETQ. Sequencing was done on a sample of CD8+ T cells from PBMCs. Recombination connected TRBV5-1 to TRBJ2-7. The receptor's source is a human donor in good health. The CDR3 reads as follows: CASSLGGEIYEQYF.